A selection of T cell receptor beta chains follows, all from one sample in a study of blood T cells in healthy people across ages. TCRdb passed the 5' RACE reads through MiXCR, listing each CDR3 protein once. This table holds under 2 million distinct CDR3 sequences, about 35% found once. Source material: blood. These receptors all stem from a woman aged 25 to 39 in good health. Both conserved end residues are part of each CDR3. The D gene is left open where the match is weak. For some rows the clone size is stated as once, few or many, or as a class when expanded; others skip it.

j_gene	v_gene	len	d_gene	abundance	CDR3nt	CDR3aa
TRBJ2-3	TRBV11-2	21	TRBD2	few	TGTGCCAGCAGCTCCCGCGGGTGGGCTAGCGGGAGGGCCCATGGGGTGGATACGCAGTATTTT	CASSSRGWASGRAHGVDTQYF
TRBJ1-2	TRBV6-2/TRBV6-3	11	-	many	TGTGCCATCTCAGGGCTCTATGGCTACACCTTC	CAISGLYGYTF
TRBJ2-3	TRBV18	16	-	few	TGTGCCAGCTCAGGAGTCCGGGCTCGACCGGCAGATACGCAGTATTTT	CASSGVRARPADTQYF
TRBJ2-1	TRBV4-1	15	TRBD1	many	TGCGCCAGCAGCTCTTCCGGGACAGGGAACAATGAGCAGTTCTTC	CASSSSGTGNNEQFF
TRBJ2-3	TRBV20-1	12	-	-	TGCAGCGTCCCGATTGGGAAGGATACGCAGTATTTT	CSVPIGKDTQYF
TRBJ1-4	TRBV5-5	15	-	-	TGTGCCAGCAGCCTTGGGACGGAATTTGAGGAAAAACTGTTTTTT	CASSLGTEFEEKLFF
TRBJ1-2	TRBV2	13	-	-	TGTGCCAGCAGTGAAATTAGGGGATATGGCTACACCTTC	CASSEIRGYGYTF
TRBJ2-3	TRBV12-3/TRBV12-4	14	-	many	TGTGCCAGCAGCACCAGGGTAGAGCTAGATACGCAGTATTTT	CASSTRVELDTQYF
TRBJ2-5	TRBV15	16	-	few	TGTGCCACCAGCAGAGAAAGCAGGGAAGAACGGGAGACCCAGTACTTC	CATSRESREERETQYF
TRBJ1-1	TRBV12-3/TRBV12-4	12	-	-	TGTGCCAACACTGGGGCGAACACTGAAGCTTTCTTT	CANTGANTEAFF
TRBJ1-4	TRBV27	15	TRBD1	few	TGTGCCAGCAGTCAACCGGGACAGGGAAATGAAAAACTGTTTTTT	CASSQPGQGNEKLFF
TRBJ2-3	TRBV15	16	-	-	TGTGCCACCAGCAGAGAGCCCCAGGGCCGCACAGATACGCGGTATTTT	CATSREPQGRTDTRYF
TRBJ2-3	TRBV13	11	-	-	TGTGCCACCACCCCGACAGATACGCAGTATTTT	CATTPTDTQYF
TRBJ2-4	TRBV3-1	15	-	few	TGTGCCAGCAGCCATGGAGCGAAAGCCAAAAACATTCAGTACTTC	CASSHGAKAKNIQYF
TRBJ2-7	TRBV4-1	18	TRBD2	-	TGCGCCAGCAGCCAAAAACCGGGACTAGCGGAAGCGGGGACCGAGCAGTACTTC	CASSQKPGLAEAGTEQYF
TRBJ2-5	TRBV15	16	-	few	TGTGCCACCAGCAGACCATTGCCGGAGGGCCGGGAGACCCAGTACTTC	CATSRPLPEGRETQYF
TRBJ1-6	TRBV25-1	15	-	few	TGTGCCAGCAGTGAATATTGGGCCTATAATTCACCCCTCCACTTT	CASSEYWAYNSPLHF
TRBJ2-7	TRBV6-1	14	-	-	TGTGCCAGCGTGCGGGGGACAACGGCCTACGAGCAGTACTTC	CASVRGTTAYEQYF
TRBJ2-1	TRBV20-1	15	-	few	TGCAGTGCTAGAGAAGGGACCCGGCCATTGGGTGAGCAGTTCTTC	CSAREGTRPLGEQFF
TRBJ1-1	TRBV29-1	14	-	-	TGCAGCGTCTCCACAGGGAGCATGAACACTGGAGCTTTCTTT	CSVSTGSMNTGAFF
TRBJ1-1	TRBV20-1	16	-	-	TGCAGTGCTAGACTACCAATAGGGGGACATATCACTGAAGCTTTCTTT	CSARLPIGGHITEAFF
TRBJ1-1	TRBV5-1	15	TRBD1	-	TGCGCCAGCAGCTTGGAAGGGGGCGGAAGGACTGAAGCTTTCTTT	CASSLEGGGRTEAFF
TRBJ2-2	TRBV11-2	16	TRBD2	few	TGTGCCAGCAGCCCTAGACCGAGCGGGGTCACCGGGGAGCTGTTTTTT	CASSPRPSGVTGELFF
TRBJ1-2	TRBV3-1	12	-	few	TGTGCCAGCAGCCTAAGACACGGCGTTAGCACCTTC	CASSLRHGVSTF
TRBJ2-3	TRBV12-3/TRBV12-4	15	TRBD2	-	TGTGCCAGCAGCCAAAGCGGGAGGGCCGGGGATACGCAGTATTTT	CASSQSGRAGDTQYF
TRBJ2-4	TRBV5-1	15	-	-	TGCGCCAGCAGGGACTCCCTTGGTGGCAAAAACATTCAGTACTTC	CASRDSLGGKNIQYF
TRBJ2-1	TRBV13	13	-	few	TGTGCCAGCAGCCTAGAGGGGGGGGTTGAGCAGTTCTTC	CASSLEGGVEQFF
TRBJ1-5	TRBV20-1	16	TRBD1	few	TGCAGTGCCGAAGCGTCAACAGGGGGTGGGAATCAGCCCCAGCATTTT	CSAEASTGGGNQPQHF
TRBJ2-1	TRBV10-2	15	TRBD1	-	TGCGCCAGTACAGGGGCCCGAAGCTCCTACAATGAGCAGTTCTTC	CASTGARSSYNEQFF
TRBJ2-7	TRBV5-8	14	TRBD1	-	TGTGCCAGCGCCTCTACAGGGGGGACTTACGAGCAGTACTTC	CASASTGGTYEQYF
TRBJ2-1	TRBV7-6	17	-	many	TGTGCCAGCAGCTCGAGCTTGGGGGGCCGCGGGTACAATGAGCAGTTCTTC	CASSSSLGGRGYNEQFF
TRBJ2-5	TRBV18	16	TRBD2	-	TGTGCCAGCTCACCGCCGACTAGCGGGAGAGATGAGACCCAGTACTTC	CASSPPTSGRDETQYF
TRBJ2-1	TRBV19	16	TRBD2	few	TGTGCCAGTAGTATAAACGGGGGACTAGCCTACAATGAGCAGTTCTTC	CASSINGGLAYNEQFF
TRBJ1-1	TRBV6-6	15	TRBD1	many	TGTGCCAGCAGGCCCCGTGGACAGGGGAACACTGAAGCTTTCTTT	CASRPRGQGNTEAFF
TRBJ2-6	TRBV20-1	14	-	-	TGCAGTGCCATCCCTTACTCTGGGGCCAACGTCCTGACTTTC	CSAIPYSGANVLTF
TRBJ2-3	TRBV3-1	13	-	many	TGTGCCAGCAGTCACAGGGGCACAGATACGCAGTATTTT	CASSHRGTDTQYF
TRBJ2-1	TRBV11-2	15	TRBD2	few	TGTGCCAGCAGCTTTCCACTAGCGGGAGTGAATGAGCAGTTCTTC	CASSFPLAGVNEQFF
TRBJ1-2	TRBV5-1	16	-	-	TGCGCCAGCAGGTCCCTCTCCGGGCCAGCCAACTATGGCTACACCTTC	CASRSLSGPANYGYTF
TRBJ1-1	TRBV30	12	TRBD1	-	TGTGCCTGGAGTGCGAGACAGGGGGAAGCTTTCTTT	CAWSARQGEAFF
TRBJ2-6	TRBV27	17	TRBD1	few	TGTGCCAGCAGTCCCCGGGACAGCCGCTCTGGGGCCAACGTCCTGACTTTC	CASSPRDSRSGANVLTF
TRBJ1-4	TRBV6-5	14	-	-	TGTGCCAGCACCGAGGGGTCAACTAATGAAAAACTGTTTTTT	CASTEGSTNEKLFF
TRBJ1-1	TRBV4-1	12	-	few	TGCGCCAGCAGCCACACGGGTCTTGAAGCTTTCTTT	CASSHTGLEAFF
TRBJ2-7	TRBV5-4	13	-	-	TGTGCCAGCAGCATGGACGGGTTCTACGAGCAGTACTTC	CASSMDGFYEQYF
TRBJ1-2	TRBV6-1	16	-	-	TGTGCCAGCAGTGAAGCTCCTACAGGGACTTTCTATGGCTACACCTTC	CASSEAPTGTFYGYTF
TRBJ2-1	TRBV29-1	19	-	once	TGCAACGTTGGAGCCGGGTGGCTACACGACTCAAGCTCCTACAATGAGCAGTTCTTC	CNVGAGWLHDSSSYNEQFF
TRBJ2-5	TRBV7-9	12	-	-	TGTGTCACACGGAGGGATCAAGAGACCCAGTACTTC	CVTRRDQETQYF
TRBJ2-1	TRBV2	16	TRBD2	-	TGTGCCAGCACCGGGACTAGCGGGGCTTATATGGATGAGCAGTTCTTC	CASTGTSGAYMDEQFF
TRBJ2-1	TRBV6-2/TRBV6-3	22	TRBD2	-	TGTGCCAGCAGTTACCGCCCTCCGGGACTAGCGGGAGGTAGTATCGCCTACAATGAGCAGTTCTTC	CASSYRPPGLAGGSIAYNEQFF
TRBJ1-2	TRBV10-2	14	TRBD1	few	TGCGCCAGCGGGGAGACAGGGGGGGACTATGGCTACACCTTC	CASGETGGDYGYTF
TRBJ2-3	TRBV29-1	15	-	-	TGCAGCGTTGAAAAACAGGGTTCTGGCACAGATGCGCAGTATTTT	CSVEKQGSGTDAQYF
TRBJ1-5	TRBV4-2	22	TRBD1	few	TGTGCCAGCAGCCAAGATGGTAGAGGTCCGGGACAGGGGTTCTTTAGCAATCAGCCCCAGCATTTT	CASSQDGRGPGQGFFSNQPQHF
TRBJ1-2	TRBV4-1	14	-	-	TGCGCCAGCAGCCAACCATGGGGTGGACAAGGCTACACCTTC	CASSQPWGGQGYTF
TRBJ1-1	TRBV30	14	-	-	TGTGCCTGGAGCTCTAGAGGGGGGAACACTGAAGCTTTCTTT	CAWSSRGGNTEAFF
TRBJ2-7	TRBV20-1	11	-	many	TGCAGTGCTATCCTAGCCTACGAGCAGTACTTC	CSAILAYEQYF
TRBJ2-7	TRBV9	14	-	-	TGTGCCAGCAGCGTAGGGGTAGGGACCGGCGAGCAGTACTTC	CASSVGVGTGEQYF